These T cell receptor beta chains were read from a single sample in a study of cytomegalovirus exposure and HLA in healthy donors. Sequencing used immunoSEQ multiplex PCR; TCRdb keeps in-frame clones, though not all of them. The sample has 120,000 to 150,000 clones; the top ten hold about 2.2%. The sample consisted of PBMCs. The receptor set was obtained from a young woman in good health and CMV-seronegative. Both conserved end residues are part of each CDR3. The order of the fields is V gene, D gene, J gene, CDR3 protein, CDR3 DNA. The D gene is left open where the match is weak.

>TRBV11-3|NA|TRBJ1-3
CASSSGREEGNTIYF
TGTGCCAGCAGCAGCGGTAGGGAGGAGGGAAACACCATATATTTT
>TRBV30|TRBD1|TRBJ1-6
CAWNMDRANSPLHF
TGTGCCTGGAACATGGACAGGGCGAATTCACCCCTCCACTTT
>TRBV7-9|NA|TRBJ1-2
CASSPPGGLSLYGYTF
TGTGCCAGCAGCCCGCCGGGTGGGTTAAGTCTCTATGGCTACACCTTC
>TRBV6-1|TRBD1|TRBJ1-2
CASSRDRDSYGYTF
TGTGCCAGCAGTCGGGACAGGGATAGCTATGGCTACACCTTC
>TRBV6-4|NA|TRBJ2-3
CASSENSGSTDTQYF
TGTGCCAGCAGTGAGAATAGCGGAAGCACAGATACGCAGTATTTT
>TRBV4-3|NA|TRBJ1-5
CASSQDGRPVRNQPQHF
TGCGCCAGCAGCCAAGATGGGAGACCGGTAAGAAATCAGCCCCAGCATTTT
>TRBV11-2|NA|TRBJ2-7
CASSLARGSSDEQYF
TGTGCCAGCAGCTTAGCTCGGGGTTCTAGCGACGAGCAGTACTTC
>TRBV4-1|TRBD2|TRBJ2-3
CASSHGLGYTDTQYF
TGCGCCAGCAGCCATGGACTAGGGTACACAGATACGCAGTATTTT
>TRBV29-1|NA|TRBJ2-5
CSVGLRTKETQYF
TGCAGCGTTGGTCTCCGGACAAAAGAGACCCAGTACTTC
>TRBV13|TRBD2|TRBJ2-4
CASSLPSGGRDIQYF
TGTGCCAGCAGCCTACCCTCGGGCGGGAGGGACATTCAGTACTTC
>TRBV30|NA|TRBJ1-5
CAWRGQGGQPQHF
TGTGCCTGGAGAGGGCAGGGAGGTCAGCCCCAGCATTTT
>TRBV9|NA|TRBJ1-2
CASSGGTSFNYGYTF
TGTGCCAGCAGCGGCGGAACGTCTTTCAACTATGGCTACACCTTC
>TRBV27|NA|TRBJ1-4
CASSLSPKHWEKLFF
TGTGCCAGCAGTTTATCCCCAAAACATTGGGAAAAACTGTTTTTT
>TRBV27|NA|TRBJ2-3
CASFSGLVSDTQYF
TGTGCCAGCTTCTCGGGACTTGTTTCGGATACGCAGTATTTT
>TRBV30|NA|TRBJ2-5
CAWRYPGTQYF
TGTGCCTGGAGGTACCCGGGGACCCAGTACTTC
>TRBV27|NA|TRBJ1-1
CASSLSRGGEAFF
TGTGCCAGCAGTTTATCCCGCGGCGGTGAAGCTTTCTTT
>TRBV7-3|NA|TRBJ2-2
CASSLGGGYTGELFF
TGTGCCAGCAGCTTAGGAGGCGGATACACCGGGGAGCTGTTTTTT
>TRBV4-1|NA|TRBJ1-2
CTSSQAPQPGYGYTF
TGCACCAGCAGCCAAGCCCCACAGCCTGGCTATGGCTACACCTTC
>TRBV6-5|NA|TRBJ1-3
CASSYSRRANTIYF
TGTGCCAGCAGTTACTCCCGCAGGGCAAACACCATATATTTT